The rows below give T cell receptor beta chains drawn from one sample of a study of blood T cell repertoires in COVID-19. Libraries were prepared by immunoSEQ multiplex PCR; TCRdb keeps only in-frame clonotypes and omits some of them. Of more than 90,000 clones detected, approximately 80% appear once; the ten largest clones hold nearly 0.85%. The sample taken for sequencing was peripheral blood. The receptors originated from a woman aged 70 to 79 with acute or convalescent COVID-19. Both conserved end residues are part of each CDR3. The D gene is left open where the match is weak. Clone sizes are given selectively: once, few, many, or a class where the clone is expanded.

v_gene	j_gene	abundance	d_gene	CDR3aa	CDR3nt
TRBV6-1	TRBJ2-7	-	-	CASSEWAGSSYEQYF	TGTGCCAGCAGTGAATGGGCAGGTTCCTCCTACGAGCAGTACTTC
TRBV14	TRBJ1-2	-	-	CASSQGGGGTYGYTF	TGTGCCAGCAGCCAGGGGGGCGGGGGCACCTATGGCTACACCTTC
TRBV5-1	TRBJ2-7	-	-	CASSLATATFDEQYF	TGCGCCAGCAGCTTGGCGACAGCGACTTTTGACGAGCAGTACTTC
TRBV6-1	TRBJ1-2	-	-	CASSERGVQLGYTF	TGTGCCAGCAGTGAGCGCGGGGTGCAACTAGGCTACACCTTC
TRBV27	TRBJ2-1	-	TRBD2	CASSGIDGGAVNEQFF	TGTGCCAGCAGTGGAATCGACGGGGGGGCGGTCAATGAGCAGTTCTTC
TRBV7-2	TRBJ1-5	once	-	CASSLALVYQPQHF	TGTGCCAGCAGCTTGGCCCTCGTATATCAGCCCCAGCATTTT
TRBV19	TRBJ1-5	-	-	CASSIAGGGYQPQHF	TGTGCCAGTAGTATAGCGGGGGGAGGCTATCAGCCCCAGCATTTT
TRBV28	TRBJ1-4	-	-	CASSRGREGEKLFF	TGTGCCAGCAGTAGGGGAAGGGAGGGTGAAAAACTGTTTTTT
TRBV7-9	TRBJ2-7	-	TRBD1	CASSPGTEQFRSYEQYF	TGTGCCAGCAGCCCCGGGACAGAACAGTTTCGCTCCTACGAGCAGTACTTC
TRBV4-1	TRBJ2-7	-	TRBD2	CASSRGLAGGGEQYF	TGCGCCAGCAGCCGGGGACTAGCGGGAGGGGGGGAGCAGTACTTC